This T cell receptor (beta chain) derives from a study of T cell responses to AZD1222 COVID-19 vaccine. Study-wide results and caveats: Clonal diversity was possibly underestimated; the donors were predominantly white British and more often female. Among AZD1222 vaccinees, only five or six were seropositive at baseline. Nearly half of the spike-specific TCRs reportedly recognize variant regions that carry no mutations.

Sequencing used immunoSEQ multiplex PCR; TCRdb keeps in-frame clones, though not all of them. The data hold about 70,000 clones, with around 85% observed a single time. With 4 bases removed from V and 2 bases from J, the gap between germline ends came to 15 bases. From germline, CDR1 is MGHRA and CDR2 YSYEKL. There are 15 residues in the CDR3. This clone was observed a single time. Its antigen remains unknown. This receptor was taken from an adult in good health. The specimen comprised peripheral blood, sampled on day 0 of AZD1222 vaccination. The rearrangement uses TRBV4-1 and TRBJ2-7; D may be TRBD1 (6 bases). DNA for the CDR3: TGCGCCAGCAGCCCCGAGACAGGTACTACCTACGAGCAGTACTTC. It yields the protein CASSPETGTTYEQYF.